This TCR beta chain came from a study of T cell changes during pregnancy in multiple sclerosis. Clones were read by immunoSEQ multiplex PCR, and TCRdb kept only the in-frame ones, dropping some. The sample shows approximately 90,000 clones, under 95% of them seen only once. The CDR3 totals 15 residues. Germline assignment: CDR1 MDHEN and CDR2 SYDVKM. Losses at the gene ends were 3 bases for V and 6 bases for J; bases not matched to a gene: 11. This clone was observed once. The genes are TRBV28 and TRBJ2-7; 7 nucleotides match TRBD1. The receptor comes from a female donor with multiple sclerosis, enrolled in a pregnancy study. This sample comprised peripheral blood, obtained before pregnancy. The CDR3 nucleotides read TGTGCCAGCAGTTTGCCTCGACAGGGATCCGCCGAGCAGTACTTC. It specifies CASSLPRQGSAEQYF.